The next 16 T cell receptor beta chains were all read from a single sample in a study of cytomegalovirus exposure and HLA in healthy donors. The PCR used 60 Vbeta and 13 Jbeta primers. Profiled with immunoSEQ multiplex PCR; TCRdb holds only in-frame clones, not every one. The table lists nearly 70,000 clones, about 74% of them singletons. The sequencing sample was made of PBMCs. Receptors were obtained from a woman in her sixties or seventies in good health and CMV-seropositive.

J is TRBJ2-3 and V is TRBV6-5; 9 positions agree with TRBD2. V was pared by 6 bases and J by 1 base, with 2 bases of the junction left unmatched. The CDR3 sequence is 14 residues long. Germline V gene sequence: CDR1 MNHEY, CDR2 SVGAGI. The CDR3 loop is CASSSSGGTDTQYF. CDR3 nucleotide sequence: TGTGCCAGCAGCTCTAGCGGGGGCACAGATACGCAGTATTTT.

The V and J genes are TRBV20-1 and TRBJ2-7; tentatively, D is TRBD1 (6 bases). The CDR3 sequence is 11 residues long. Germline V lookup: CDR1 DFQATT, CDR2 SNEGSKA (reference sequence). Between the trimmed V and J ends, which lost 7 bases and 6 bases, there was a span of 13 bases. In DNA, the CDR3 is TGCAGTGGTCTTTGGGGGCGCGAGCAGTACTTC. This encodes CSGLWGREQYF.

V usage is TRBV6-6 and J usage is TRBJ1-5; 7 bases are a match to TRBD1. The germline V gene encodes CDR1 MNHNY and CDR2 SVGAGI (reference sequence). The CDR3 totals 13 residues. V shed 6 bases, J shed 4 bases, and the junction held 3 bases outside the gene matches. CDR3 DNA sequence: TGTGCCAGCAGCGACAGGGTGAATCAGCCCCAGCATTTT. It encodes CASSDRVNQPQHF.

The genes are TRBV5-1 and TRBJ2-3; D not resolved. This CDR3 has 14 amino acids. Germline CDR1 SGHRS, CDR2 YFSETQ. The V end lost 3 bases, the J end lost 2 bases, and 10 bases lay between the germline ends. CDR3 nucleotide sequence: TGCGCCAGCAGCTATTCGCGGATCACAGATACGCAGTATTTT. This encodes CASSYSRITDTQYF. The whole variable domain, filled in from reference TRBV5-1 and TRBJ2-3, reads KAGVTQTPRYLIKTRGQQVTLSCSPISGHRSVSWYQQTPGQGLQFLFEYFSETQRNKGNFPGRFSGRQFSNSRSEMNVSTLELGDSALYLCASSYSRITDTQYFGPGTRLTVL.

The J gene is TRBJ2-1, the V gene TRBV7-9, with D possibly being TRBD2 (5 bases). The CDR3 is made up of 17 amino acids. V was pared by 6 bases and J by 0 bases, with 18 bases between. Germline V gene lookup returns CDR1 SEHNR and CDR2 FQNEAQ (reference sequence). The CDR3: CASRPRSGSGSYNEQFF. CDR3 in DNA: TGTGCCAGCAGGCCAAGGTCGGGGTCTGGCTCCTACAATGAGCAGTTCTTC. Using reference TRBV7-9 and TRBJ2-1 for the parts outside the CDR3, the full variable domain is DTGVSQNPRHKITKRGQNVTFRCDPISEHNRLYWYRQTLGQGPEFLTYFQNEAQLEKSRLLSDRFSAERPKGSFSTLEIQRTEQGDSAMYLCASRPRSGSGSYNEQFFGPGTRLTVL.

The chain uses TRBV4-1 and TRBJ2-1; the match to TRBD2 covers 12 bases. This CDR3 comprises 17 residues. V shed 3 bases, J shed 1 base, and the junction held 4 bases outside the gene matches. Per germline, CDR1 MGHRA and CDR2 YSYEKL. The CDR3 protein is CASSQASGGASYNEQFF. CDR3 sequence (DNA): TGCGCCAGCAGCCAGGCTAGCGGGGGGGCGTCCTACAATGAGCAGTTCTTC.

The V call is TRBV27, the J call TRBJ1-2; no reliable D call. V was pared by 3 bases and J by 7 bases, with 12 bases between. The germline gives CDR1 MNHEY, CDR2 SMNVEV (reference sequence). CDR3 length equals 13 residues. Written as DNA, the CDR3 is TGTGCCAGCAGTTTTATCTCGGGAAGTGGCTACACCTTC. The encoded protein is CASSFISGSGYTF.

In regard to this clone: Because the CDR3 is missing its conserved closing phenylalanine or tryptophan, this is likely a read error. CDR3 sequence (DNA): TGTGCCAGCAGTCAAAAAGGGGGCAACTATGGCTACACCGTC. Protein sequence: CASSQKGGNYGYTV. V usage is TRBV5-4 and J usage is TRBJ1-2; TRBD1 matches at 7 bases. Germline V gene data show CDR1 as SGHNT and CDR2 as YYREEE (reference sequence). The CDR3 contains 14 residues. V dropped 5 bases and J dropped 2; count of bases not matched to a gene: 6.

The chain joins TRBV14 to TRBJ1-1, with D possibly being TRBD1 (5 bases). The V gene lost 2 bases and the J gene lost 3 bases, with 16 bases spanning the gap. In germline, CDR1 is SGHDN, CDR2 FVKESK. The CDR3 is 16 residues long. CDR3 protein: CASSQRTWGWYTEAFF. The CDR3 DNA is TGTGCCAGCAGCCAAAGAACATGGGGCTGGTACACTGAAGCTTTCTTT.

The V and J genes are TRBV7-2 and TRBJ2-7; TRBD2 matches at 7 bases. V lost 8 bases, J lost 2 bases, and 12 bases stayed unmatched. This CDR3 region has 15 residues. CDR1 and CDR2 from the germline V gene are SGHTA and FQGNSA. CDR3 residues: CASSQQRGFTYEQYF. In nucleotides, the CDR3 is TGTGCCAGCTCTCAACAGCGGGGTTTTACCTACGAGCAGTACTTC.

J is TRBJ2-4 and V is TRBV7-2; weak D call: TRBD2 (7 bases). Germline-derived CDR1 and CDR2 are SGHTA and FQGNSA. The CDR3 sequence is 14 residues long. The V and J ends lost 2 bases and 8 bases respectively, with 13 bases between them. The CDR3 region is CASSLSREGDIQYF. CDR3 nucleotides: TGTGCCAGCAGCTTAAGCAGGGAGGGGGACATTCAGTACTTC.

CDR3 region: CASSPGGVGVGEQYF. The DNA for the CDR3 is TGTGCCAGCAGCCCTGGAGGGGTGGGAGTCGGGGAGCAGTACTTC. The chain uses TRBV5-4 and TRBJ2-7; perhaps TRBD2 as D (6 bases). Trimming took 4 bases from V and 7 from J, leaving 21 bases between them. The CDR3 is 15 amino acids. Germline V gene lookup returns CDR1 SGHNT and CDR2 YYREEE (reference sequence).

The chain couples TRBV18 to TRBJ2-7; TRBD2 matches 10 bases. V dropped 2 bases and J dropped 10; count of bases not matched to a gene: 11. In germline, CDR1 is KGHSH, CDR2 LQKENI. The CDR3 has 15 amino acids. The CDR3, as DNA: TGTGCCAGCTCACCAAGGAGTGAGGTAGCGGGGGGCCAGTACTTC. It encodes CASSPRSEVAGGQYF.

This clone was seen more than once but under ten times. This sequence joins TRBV6-5 and TRBJ2-1; D is uncertain. This CDR3 is built from 15 residues. Looked up from germline, CDR1 is MNHEY and CDR2 is SVGAGI. Trimming removed 2 bases at V and 1 base at J, with 9 bases between. The CDR3 DNA is TGTGCCAGCAGTTACGACATCAAGTCCTACAATGAGCAGTTCTTC. Translating gives CASSYDIKSYNEQFF.

The gene calls are TRBV4-1 and TRBJ2-4, with D perhaps matching TRBD1 (5 bases). The germline V gene encodes CDR1 MGHRA and CDR2 YSYEKL. The germline V and J ends were trimmed by 3 bases and 4 bases, with 10 bases remaining between them. This CDR3 contains 14 residues. CDR3 coding DNA: TGCGCCAGCAGCCAGCAGGGAACTAAAAACATTCAGTACTTC. This sequence encodes CASSQQGTKNIQYF.

The chain has TRBV5-6 and TRBJ2-7; 8 bases align to TRBD1. J lost 5 bases, V lost 0 bases, and 10 bases had no gene match. The CDR3 has 16 residues. CDR1 and CDR2 from the germline V gene are SGHDT and YYEEEE. This CDR3 is CASSLGYGQGLHEQYF. Here the CDR3 DNA reads TGTGCCAGCAGCTTGGGTTACGGACAGGGTCTCCACGAGCAGTACTTC.